A selection of T cell receptor beta chains follows, all from one sample in a study of blood T cell repertoires in COVID-19. Sequencing was performed with immunoSEQ multiplex PCR; in TCRdb, only in-frame clones are kept and a portion is missing. Among approximately 80,000 clones, roughly 88% were seen once, and the ten largest hold approximately 3%. What was sequenced was peripheral blood. The origin of the receptors is a woman of 80 years or more with COVID-19, enrolled during active disease. CDR3s include the opening cysteine and the closing phenylalanine or tryptophan. D genes are given only for firm matches. Size tells how often a clone was seen (once, few, many) or the class of an expanded clone, and some rows leave it out.

>TRBJ2-3|NA|TRBV30|once
CAWSPGGGFLDTQYF
TGTGCCTGGAGCCCCGGCGGGGGCTTTCTAGATACGCAGTATTTT
>TRBJ1-1|NA|TRBV6-5|NA
CASSYSGTMNTEAFF
TGTGCCAGCAGTTACTCAGGGACTATGAACACTGAAGCTTTCTTT
>TRBJ2-7|TRBD1|TRBV19|NA
CASSMGTGFYEQYF
TGTGCCAGTAGTATGGGGACAGGGTTCTACGAGCAGTACTTC
>TRBJ1-5|TRBD1|TRBV6-2/TRBV6-3|NA
CASSYSGQGFVQPQHF
TGTGCCAGCAGTTACTCGGGACAGGGCTTCGTTCAGCCCCAGCATTTT
>TRBJ1-5|NA|TRBV19|NA
CASSLRRQLDQPQHF
TGTGCCAGTAGTCTGAGGCGCCAGTTGGATCAGCCCCAGCATTTT
>TRBJ1-4|NA|TRBV28|NA
CASVRGHMGEKLFF
TGTGCCAGCGTTCGGGGTCATATGGGAGAAAAACTGTTTTTT
>TRBJ2-7|TRBD2|TRBV3-1/TRBV3-2|NA
CASSRDYTEQYF
TGTGCCAGCAGCCGGGACTACACCGAGCAGTACTTC
>TRBJ1-2|TRBD1|TRBV7-9|once
CASSLQGAHYGYTF
TGTGCCAGCAGCTTGCAGGGGGCGCATTATGGCTACACCTTC
>TRBJ2-3|NA|TRBV18|NA
CASSSRVGGGTDTQYF
TGTGCCAGCTCTTCCCGTGTTGGGGGCGGCACAGATACGCAGTATTTT
>TRBJ2-7|TRBD2|TRBV7-9|NA
CASSPVSGRVILEQYF
TGTGCCAGCAGCCCGGTTAGCGGGAGGGTTATCCTCGAGCAGTACTTC
>TRBJ2-7|NA|TRBV12-5|NA
CASGPPGRSYEQYF
TGTGCTAGTGGTCCCCCGGGTCGATCCTACGAGCAGTACTTC
>TRBJ2-7|TRBD1|TRBV6-5|few
CASSGTVGNEQYF
TGTGCCAGCAGCGGGACAGTCGGAAACGAGCAGTACTTC
>TRBJ1-2|TRBD1|TRBV6-2/TRBV6-3|NA
CASSRRTGSSYGYTF
TGTGCCAGCAGTCGCCGGACAGGGTCGAGCTATGGCTACACCTTC
>TRBJ2-3|NA|TRBV5-6|NA
CASSLEAGVVSDTQYF
TGTGCCAGCAGCTTGGAGGCAGGGGTAGTGTCAGATACGCAGTATTTT
>TRBJ2-7|TRBD1|TRBV11-2|NA
CASSSRGKGLEQYF
TGTGCCAGCAGCTCCAGGGGGAAGGGGCTCGAGCAGTACTTC
>TRBJ1-5|NA|TRBV4-2|NA
CASSPTENSNQPQHF
TGTGCCAGCAGCCCGACAGAGAATAGCAATCAGCCCCAGCATTTT
>TRBJ2-3|NA|TRBV5-1|NA
CASRRGVAGATDTQYF
TGCGCCAGCAGAAGGGGGGTGGCGGGAGCAACAGATACGCAGTATTTT
>TRBJ1-5|NA|TRBV5-4|NA
CASSRSPDRRQPQHF
TGTGCCAGCAGCCGCTCTCCTGACAGGAGGCAGCCCCAGCATTTT
>TRBJ1-4|NA|TRBV7-9|NA
CASSPISWNEKLFF
TGTGCCAGCAGCCCCATTAGCTGGAATGAAAAACTGTTTTTT
>TRBJ1-5|NA|TRBV27|few
CASSSGRNQPQHF
TGTGCCAGCAGTTCCGGTCGGAATCAGCCCCAGCATTTT
>TRBJ1-4|NA|TRBV5-4|NA
CASSLGQGNEKLFF
TGTGCCAGCAGCTTGGGTCAGGGTAATGAAAAACTGTTTTTT
>TRBJ1-6|TRBD1|TRBV28|NA
CASSLVGQGGSPLHF
TGTGCCAGCAGTTTGGTCGGACAGGGAGGTTCACCCCTCCACTTT
>TRBJ2-1|TRBD2|TRBV7-2|NA
CASSREYRTSRDDEQFF
TGTGCCAGCAGCCGGGAGTACAGGACTAGCAGGGACGATGAGCAGTTCTTC
>TRBJ2-5|NA|TRBV12-1|NA
CASSFVLAGRQETQYF
TGTGCCAGCAGCTTTGTACTAGCGGGGCGTCAAGAGACCCAGTACTTC
>TRBJ2-7|NA|TRBV6-2/TRBV6-3|NA
CASSIGVVALYEQYF
TGTGCCAGCAGTATCGGGGTTGTAGCGTTATACGAGCAGTACTTC
>TRBJ1-2|NA|TRBV28|NA
CASSMGGPIYGYTF
TGTGCCAGCAGTATGGGGGGGCCGATCTATGGCTACACCTTC
>TRBJ2-1|TRBD2|TRBV12-3/TRBV12-4|NA
CASRPTSGGEQFF
TGTGCCAGCAGACCGACTAGCGGGGGTGAGCAGTTCTTC
>TRBJ1-6|NA|TRBV15|NA
CATSRGRGSPLHF
TGTGCCACCAGCAGAGGGAGGGGTTCACCCCTCCACTTT
>TRBJ2-3|NA|TRBV7-3|NA
CASSSRAGDTDTQYF
TGTGCCAGCAGCTCGCGCGCCGGTGACACAGATACGCAGTATTTT
>TRBJ1-2|NA|TRBV3-1/TRBV3-2|once
CASSQGGGVGGYTF
TGTGCCAGCAGCCAAGGCGGCGGGGTGGGTGGCTACACCTTC
>TRBJ1-1|TRBD1|TRBV19|NA
CASSIGGQGGTEAFF
TGTGCCAGTAGTATAGGGGGACAGGGTGGAACTGAAGCTTTCTTT
>TRBJ2-2|TRBD2|TRBV19|NA
CASSIWGGGNTGELFF
TGTGCCAGTAGTATATGGGGGGGAGGCAACACCGGGGAGCTGTTTTTT
>TRBJ2-7|TRBD2|TRBV4-2|NA
CASSQDGSAGAYEQYF
TGTGCCAGCAGCCAAGACGGATCGGCGGGGGCCTACGAGCAGTACTTC
>TRBJ1-5|NA|TRBV28|NA
CAISIERRNQPQHF
TGTGCCATCTCTATCGAGCGCCGGAATCAGCCCCAGCATTTT
>TRBJ1-6|NA|TRBV2|NA
CASSAGDPPSPLHF
TGTGCCAGCAGTGCAGGGGACCCTCCCTCGCCCCTCCACTTT
>TRBJ1-1|NA|TRBV6-4|NA
CASSVEENTEAFF
TGTGCCAGCAGTGTCGAGGAAAACACTGAAGCTTTCTTT
>TRBJ2-3|TRBD2|TRBV5-1|NA
CASSLGGLAEITDTQYF
TGCGCCAGCAGCTTGGGGGGACTAGCGGAGATCACAGATACGCAGTATTTT
>TRBJ2-4|NA|TRBV23-1|NA
CASSQYIISQYF
TGCGCCAGCAGTCAATATATCATCAGTCAGTACTTC